The 20 T cell receptor beta chains below come from one sample, sequenced in a study of PD-1 blockade in classical Hodgkin lymphoma. Every patient experienced relapse after autologous stem cell transplantation, and brentuximab vedotin exposure varied. The authors purified CD4+ T cells from thawed PBMCs by magnetic negative selection. Generated by immunoSEQ multiplex PCR, the TCRdb table keeps only in-frame clones and is missing some. The sample has about 29,000 clones, 85% to 90% seen once. Sequenced here: CD4+ T cells from blood, sampled at baseline. The receptors were sampled from a human donor with classical Hodgkin lymphoma.

This clone was counted once. This rearrangement joins TRBV15 to TRBJ1-3, with unresolved D. This CDR3 comprises 17 residues. Germline CDR1 reads LNHNV; CDR2 reads YYDKDF (reference sequence). Between the trimmed V and J ends, which lost 3 bases and 0 bases, there was a span of 15 bases. CDR3 in amino acids: CATSSSLSSLSGNTIYF. The CDR3 coding sequence is TGTGCCACCAGCAGCAGCCTTAGTAGTCTCTCTGGAAACACCATATATTTT. Supplemented by reference TRBV15 and TRBJ1-3, the full variable domain reads DAMVIQNPRYQVTQFGKPVTLSCSQTLNHNVMYWYQQKSSQAPKLLFHYYDKDFNNEADTPDNFQSRRPNTSFCFLDIRSPGLGDTAMYLCATSSSLSSLSGNTIYFGEGSWLTVV.

The chain couples TRBV9 to TRBJ1-1; 8 nucleotides match TRBD1. The CDR3 consists of 15 residues. V gave up 4 bases and J gave up 1 base; unmatched junction bases: 6. CDR1 is SGDLS, CDR2 YYNGEE, per germline. CDR3 sequence (DNA): TGTGCCAGCAGCCCTCAGGGACAGGCGAACACTGAAGCTTTCTTT. As protein: CASSPQGQANTEAFF.

The rearrangement joins TRBV7-9 to TRBJ2-7; weak D call: TRBD2 (5 bases). CDR1 is SEHNR, CDR2 FQNEAQ, per germline (reference sequence). Trimming stripped 2 bases from V and 1 base from J, with 9 bases between. CDR3 length: 14 amino acids. CDR3 DNA sequence: TGTGCCAGCAGCTTAACTAGAAGGTCCTACGAGCAGTACTTC. Protein sequence: CASSLTRRSYEQYF.

The count of this clone is one. This chain links TRBV6-6 with TRBJ2-7; 13 bases map to TRBD2. V was clipped by 11 bases and J by 3 bases; unmatched bases: 10. CDR1 MNHNY and CDR2 SVGAGI come from the germline V gene (reference sequence). The CDR3 has 15 residues. DNA of the CDR3: TGTGCCTGCTTGTCCGGGACTAGCGGGATCTACGAGCAGTACTTC. This sequence encodes CACLSGTSGIYEQYF.

This clone has just one count. The chain recombines TRBV6-1 with TRBJ1-3; possible D gene TRBD1, 5 bases. Germline CDR1 reads MNHNS; CDR2 reads SASEGT. V gave up 5 bases and J gave up 0 bases, with 11 bases separating them. The CDR3 spans 15 residues. The DNA for the CDR3 is TGTGCCAGCAGTAATCAGGGACTCTCTGGAAACACCATATATTTT. It encodes CASSNQGLSGNTIYF.

V and J are TRBV6-1 and TRBJ1-4; no reliable D call. The CDR3 has 16 residues. The V gene lost 4 bases and the J gene lost 0 bases, with 12 bases spanning the gap. Germline V lookup: CDR1 MNHNS, CDR2 SASEGT. The DNA of the CDR3 is TGTGCCAGCAGTGGTGCTCGCGGGGCAACTAATGAAAAACTGTTTTTT. This gives the protein CASSGARGATNEKLFF.

J is TRBJ1-1 and V is TRBV5-1; 7 bases map to TRBD1. Trimming removed 0 bases from V and 6 bases from J; junction bases left unmatched: 8. The CDR3 has 15 amino acids. Germline V gives CDR1 SGHRS, CDR2 YFSETQ. The CDR3, as DNA: TGCGCCAGCAGCTTGGGGGACAGCTATATCCCTGAAGCTTTCTTT. Translated: CASSLGDSYIPEAFF.

The CDR3 is CASSGQGSNQPQHF. The DNA for the CDR3 is TGTGCCAGCAGTGGACAGGGGAGCAATCAGCCCCAGCATTTT. This chain uses TRBV6-5 with TRBJ1-5; 9 bases agree with TRBD1. The CDR3 spans 14 residues. The V gene end was trimmed by 5 bases and the J gene end by 1 base; junction bases not matched to a gene: 0. Germline CDR1 reads MNHEY; CDR2 reads SVGAGI.

J is TRBJ1-1 and V is TRBV19; tentatively, D is TRBD1 (5 bases). This CDR3 comprises 15 residues. Per the germline V gene, CDR1 is LNHDA and CDR2 is SQIVND (reference sequence). The V and J ends lost 7 bases and 0 bases respectively, with 15 bases between them. The CDR3 DNA reads as TGTGCCAGTAATGAGGAGGGACGGGTGAACACTGAAGCTTTCTTT. This sequence encodes CASNEEGRVNTEAFF.

This chain uses TRBV2 with TRBJ2-4; 7 nucleotides agree with TRBD1. V lost 7 bases to trimming and J lost 5 bases; unmatched junction nucleotides: 8. Per germline, CDR1 SNHLY and CDR2 FYNNEI. The length of the CDR3 is 14 residues. The CDR3 protein is CASKTRQGQNIQYF. In nucleotides, the CDR3 is TGTGCCAGCAAGACTCGACAGGGACAAAACATTCAGTACTTC. The entire variable domain, with the rest obtained from reference TRBV2 and TRBJ2-4, is as follows: EPEVTQTPSHQVTQMGQEVILRCVPISNHLYFYWYRQILGQKVEFLVSFYNNEISEKSEIFDDQFSVERPDGSNFTLKIRSTKLEDSAMYFCASKTRQGQNIQYFGAGTRLSVL.

This rearrangement joins TRBV15 to TRBJ1-4; no definite D call. The CDR3 length is 13 residues. Trimming took 1 base from V and 7 from J, leaving 7 bases between them. Germline CDR1 is LNHNV and CDR2 is YYDKDF (reference sequence). CDR3 coding DNA: TGTGCCACCAGCAGAGTTCACTCTGAAAAACTGTTTTTT. This gives the protein CATSRVHSEKLFF.

The chain couples TRBV28 to TRBJ2-1; D gene uncertain. The CDR3 has 14 residues. Trimming took off 6 bases at V and 1 base at J, with 10 bases between the two ends. CDR1 is MDHEN, CDR2 SYDVKM, per germline. CDR3 in amino acids: CASSLRGSYNEQFF. Written as DNA, the CDR3 is TGTGCCAGCAGCCTGCGTGGATCCTACAATGAGCAGTTCTTC.

The rearrangement links TRBV10-3 to TRBJ2-1; 10 bases are a match to TRBD2. Unmatched junction bases numbered 3, after V lost 6 bases and J lost 7 bases. The CDR3 is made up of 13 amino acids. In germline, CDR1 is ENHRY, CDR2 SYGVKD. The CDR3 nucleotides are TGTGCCATCAGGGCTAGCGGGAGAAATGAGCAGTTCTTC. Translation: CAIRASGRNEQFF.

This CDR3 reads CASSLQSGQASYEQYF. In DNA form, the CDR3 reads TGTGCCAGCAGCTTACAATCCGGACAGGCCTCCTACGAGCAGTACTTC. The rearrangement joins TRBV7-2 to TRBJ2-7; the match to TRBD1 covers 7 bases. Germline V gene sequence: CDR1 SGHTA, CDR2 FQGNSA. The CDR3 totals 16 residues. The J segment lost 0 bases and the V segment lost 2 bases, leaving 7 bases of the junction unmatched.

The chain carries TRBV18 and TRBJ2-1; no clear D. The germline CDR1 and CDR2 sequences are KGHSH and LQKENI. With 9 bases removed from V and 5 bases from J, the gap between germline ends came to 14 bases. CDR3 length equals 13 residues. The CDR3 sequence: CASLTFWDNEQFF. The CDR3 nucleotides are TGTGCCAGTTTAACATTTTGGGACAATGAGCAGTTCTTC.

The CDR3 reads CASSGRGNQPQHF. CDR3 nucleotide sequence: TGTGCCAGCAGCGGAAGGGGCAATCAGCCCCAGCATTTT. The chain joins TRBV27 to TRBJ1-5; D gene ambiguous. Trimming stripped 6 bases from V and 2 bases from J, with 8 bases between. The length of the CDR3 is 13 residues. From germline, CDR1 is MNHEY and CDR2 SMNVEV (reference sequence).

The chain links TRBV20-1 to TRBJ1-4, with no clear D. The CDR3 runs to 11 residues. Looked up from germline, CDR1 is DFQATT and CDR2 is SNEGSKA (reference sequence). The V end lost 6 bases, the J end lost 11 bases, and 13 bases lay between the germline ends. The CDR3 loop is CSADMLDKLFF. CDR3 DNA sequence: TGCAGTGCCGACATGCTAGATAAACTGTTTTTT.

The chain couples TRBV6-1 to TRBJ1-1, with D perhaps matching TRBD1 (6 bases). The CDR3 spans 13 residues. V was trimmed by 6 bases and J by 4 bases, leaving 12 bases between them. Germline lookup yields CDR1 MNHNS and CDR2 SASEGT. For the CDR3, the DNA is TGTGCCAGCAGCCCCAGGGGCCCCACTGAAGCTTTCTTT. Protein: CASSPRGPTEAFF.

This clone was counted between two and nine times. This chain links TRBV18 with TRBJ1-1; no definite D call. Germline values: CDR1 KGHSH, CDR2 LQKENI. Trimming took 3 bases from V and 3 from J, leaving 11 bases between them. CDR3 length: 14 amino acids. The CDR3: CASSPSFGDTEAFF. CDR3 DNA sequence: TGTGCCAGCTCACCCTCGTTTGGCGACACTGAAGCTTTCTTT. Looking up the rest from reference TRBV18 and TRBJ1-1 gives the full variable domain: NAGVMQNPRHLVRRRGQEARLRCSPMKGHSHVYWYRQLPEEGLKFMVYLQKENIIDESGMPKERFSAEFPKEGPSILRIQQVVRGDSAAYFCASSPSFGDTEAFFGQGTRLTVV.

This clone was seen a handful of times. The chain joins TRBV5-1 to TRBJ2-7; D unresolved. This CDR3 has 14 amino acids. The germline V gene encodes CDR1 SGHRS and CDR2 YFSETQ. Trimming took off 0 bases at V and 5 bases at J, with 12 bases between the two ends. Here the CDR3 DNA reads TGCGCCAGCAGCTTGGAGTCCCACTCTCACGAGCAGTACTTC. Encoded protein: CASSLESHSHEQYF.